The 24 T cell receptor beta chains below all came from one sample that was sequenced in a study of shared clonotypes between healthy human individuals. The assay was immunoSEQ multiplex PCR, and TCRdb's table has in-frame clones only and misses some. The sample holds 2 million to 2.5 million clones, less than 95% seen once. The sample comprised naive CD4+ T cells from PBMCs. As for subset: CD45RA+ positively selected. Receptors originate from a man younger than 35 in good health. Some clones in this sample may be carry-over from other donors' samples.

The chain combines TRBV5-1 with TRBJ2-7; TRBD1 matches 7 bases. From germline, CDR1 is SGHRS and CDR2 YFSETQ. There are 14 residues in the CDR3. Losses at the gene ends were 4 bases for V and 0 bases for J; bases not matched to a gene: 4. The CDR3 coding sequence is TGCGCCAGCAGCACCCGACAGGGCTCCTACGAGCAGTACTTC. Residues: CASSTRQGSYEQYF. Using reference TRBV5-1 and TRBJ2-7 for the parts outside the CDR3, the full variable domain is KAGVTQTPRYLIKTRGQQVTLSCSPISGHRSVSWYQQTPGQGLQFLFEYFSETQRNKGNFPGRFSGRQFSNSRSEMNVSTLELGDSALYLCASSTRQGSYEQYFGPGTRLTVT.

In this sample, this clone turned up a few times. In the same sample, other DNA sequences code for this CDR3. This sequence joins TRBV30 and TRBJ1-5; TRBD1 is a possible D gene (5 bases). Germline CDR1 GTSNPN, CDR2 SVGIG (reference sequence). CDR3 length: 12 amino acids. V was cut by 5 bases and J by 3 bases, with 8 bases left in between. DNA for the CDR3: TGTGCCTGGGGGGGACCCAATCAGCCCCAGCATTTT. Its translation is CAWGGPNQPQHF.

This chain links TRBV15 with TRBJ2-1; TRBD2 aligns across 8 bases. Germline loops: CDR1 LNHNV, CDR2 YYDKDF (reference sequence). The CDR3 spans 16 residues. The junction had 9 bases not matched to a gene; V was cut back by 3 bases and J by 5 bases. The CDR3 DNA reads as TGTGCCACCAGCAGGTTGACTAGCGTTCTGGACAATGAGCAGTTCTTC. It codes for CATSRLTSVLDNEQFF.

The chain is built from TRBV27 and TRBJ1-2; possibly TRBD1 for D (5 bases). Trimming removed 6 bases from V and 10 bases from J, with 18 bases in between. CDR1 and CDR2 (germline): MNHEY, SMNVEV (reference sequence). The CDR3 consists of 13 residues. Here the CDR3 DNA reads TGTGCCAGCAGAAGGGACCCCGGATCATACTACACCTTC. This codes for CASRRDPGSYYTF.

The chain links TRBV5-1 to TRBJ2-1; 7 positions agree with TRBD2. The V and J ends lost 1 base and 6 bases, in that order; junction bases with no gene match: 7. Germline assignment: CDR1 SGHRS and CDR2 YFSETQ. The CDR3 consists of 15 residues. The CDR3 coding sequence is TGCGCCAGCAGCTTGCCCCCGGGCGGGAGCAATGAGCAGTTCTTC. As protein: CASSLPPGGSNEQFF. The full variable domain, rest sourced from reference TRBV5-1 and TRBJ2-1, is KAGVTQTPRYLIKTRGQQVTLSCSPISGHRSVSWYQQTPGQGLQFLFEYFSETQRNKGNFPGRFSGRQFSNSRSEMNVSTLELGDSALYLCASSLPPGGSNEQFFGPGTRLTVL.

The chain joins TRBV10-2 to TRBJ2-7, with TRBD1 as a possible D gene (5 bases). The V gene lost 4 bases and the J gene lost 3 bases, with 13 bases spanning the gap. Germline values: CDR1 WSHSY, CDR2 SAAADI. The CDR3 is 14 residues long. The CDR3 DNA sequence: TGCGCCAGCAGTGTGCAGGGCGTAGGCTACGAGCAGTACTTC. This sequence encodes CASSVQGVGYEQYF.

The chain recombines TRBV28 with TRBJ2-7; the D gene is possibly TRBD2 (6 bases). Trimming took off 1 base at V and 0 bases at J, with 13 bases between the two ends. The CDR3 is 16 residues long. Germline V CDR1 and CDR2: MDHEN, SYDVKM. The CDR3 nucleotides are TGTGCCAGCAGTTTATTGGGCGGGGCTACCTCCTACGAGCAGTACTTC. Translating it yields CASSLLGGATSYEQYF.

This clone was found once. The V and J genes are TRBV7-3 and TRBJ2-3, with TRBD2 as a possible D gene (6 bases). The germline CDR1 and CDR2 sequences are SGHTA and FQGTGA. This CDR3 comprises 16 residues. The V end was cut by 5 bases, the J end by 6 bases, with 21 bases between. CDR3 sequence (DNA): TGTGCCAGCAGCCAAGGTCCCGGGACTCTGGGGGATACGCAGTATTTT. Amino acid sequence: CASSQGPGTLGDTQYF.

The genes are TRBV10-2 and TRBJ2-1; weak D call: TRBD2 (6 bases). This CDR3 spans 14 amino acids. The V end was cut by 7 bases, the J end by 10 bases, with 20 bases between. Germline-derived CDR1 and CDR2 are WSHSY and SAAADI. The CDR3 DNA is TGCGCCAGCACTACCGGGACTGGGTCATTAGAGCAGTTCTTC. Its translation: CASTTGTGSLEQFF.

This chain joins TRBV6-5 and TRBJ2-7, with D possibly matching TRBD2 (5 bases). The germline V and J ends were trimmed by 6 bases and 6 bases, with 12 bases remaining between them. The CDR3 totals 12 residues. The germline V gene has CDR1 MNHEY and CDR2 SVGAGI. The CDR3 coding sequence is TGTGCCAGCAGAACGAGGGTGGGCGAGCAGTACTTC. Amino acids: CASRTRVGEQYF.

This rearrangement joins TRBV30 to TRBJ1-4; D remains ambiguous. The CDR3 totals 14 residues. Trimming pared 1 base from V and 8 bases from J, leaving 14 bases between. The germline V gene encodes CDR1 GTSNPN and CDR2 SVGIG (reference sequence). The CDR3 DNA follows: TGTGCCTGGAGTGAAGGGATTTATCGGGAAAAACTGTTTTTT. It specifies CAWSEGIYREKLFF.

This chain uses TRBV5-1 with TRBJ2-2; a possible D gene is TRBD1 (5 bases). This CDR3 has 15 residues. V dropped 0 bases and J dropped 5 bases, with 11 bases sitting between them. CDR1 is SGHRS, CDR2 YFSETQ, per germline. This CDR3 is CASSLGQAGTGELFF. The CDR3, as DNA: TGCGCCAGCAGCTTGGGTCAGGCAGGGACCGGGGAGCTGTTTTTT.

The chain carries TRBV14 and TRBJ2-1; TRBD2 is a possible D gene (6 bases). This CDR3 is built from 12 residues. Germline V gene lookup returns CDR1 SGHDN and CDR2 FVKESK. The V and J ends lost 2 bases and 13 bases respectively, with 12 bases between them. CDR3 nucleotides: TGTGCCAGCAGCCAACCGGGACTTGTACAGTTCTTC. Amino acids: CASSQPGLVQFF.

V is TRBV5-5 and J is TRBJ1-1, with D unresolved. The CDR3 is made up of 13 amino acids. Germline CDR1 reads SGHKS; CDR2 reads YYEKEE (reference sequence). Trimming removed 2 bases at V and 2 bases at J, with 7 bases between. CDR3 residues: CASSLMGNTEAFF. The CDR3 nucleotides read TGTGCCAGCAGCTTAATGGGAAACACTGAAGCTTTCTTT.

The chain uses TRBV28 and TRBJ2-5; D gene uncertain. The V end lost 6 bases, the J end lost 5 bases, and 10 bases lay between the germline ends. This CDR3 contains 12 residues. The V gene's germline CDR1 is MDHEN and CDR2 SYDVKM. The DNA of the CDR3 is TGTGCCAGCAGCCTCGCATGGGAGACCCAGTACTTC. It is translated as CASSLAWETQYF.

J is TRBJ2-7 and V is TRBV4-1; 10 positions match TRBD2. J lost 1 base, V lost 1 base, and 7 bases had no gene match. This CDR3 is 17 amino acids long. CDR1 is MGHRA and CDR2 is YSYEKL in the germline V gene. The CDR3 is CASSQAELAGISYEQYF. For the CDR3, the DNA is TGCGCCAGCAGCCAAGCGGAACTAGCGGGAATATCCTACGAGCAGTACTTC.

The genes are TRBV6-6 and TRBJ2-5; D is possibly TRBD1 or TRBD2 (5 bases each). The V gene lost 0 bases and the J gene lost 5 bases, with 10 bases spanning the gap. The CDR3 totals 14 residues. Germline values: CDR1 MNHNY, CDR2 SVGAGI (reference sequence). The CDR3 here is CASSYSRGMETQYF. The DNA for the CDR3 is TGTGCCAGCAGTTACTCGAGGGGAATGGAGACCCAGTACTTC.

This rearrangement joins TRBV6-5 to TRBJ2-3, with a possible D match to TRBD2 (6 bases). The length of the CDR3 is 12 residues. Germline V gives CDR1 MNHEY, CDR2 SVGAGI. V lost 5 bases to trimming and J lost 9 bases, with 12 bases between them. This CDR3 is CASSTDRGTQYF. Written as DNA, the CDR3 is TGTGCCAGCAGTACGGATCGGGGGACGCAGTATTTT.

Written as DNA, the CDR3 is TGCGCCAGCAGCTTCGACTTACAGACCCAGTACTTC. It encodes CASSFDLQTQYF. The chain employs TRBV5-1 and TRBJ2-5; D not certain. This CDR3 has 12 residues. V was pared by 2 bases and J by 6 bases, with 8 bases between. The germline V gene encodes CDR1 SGHRS and CDR2 YFSETQ.

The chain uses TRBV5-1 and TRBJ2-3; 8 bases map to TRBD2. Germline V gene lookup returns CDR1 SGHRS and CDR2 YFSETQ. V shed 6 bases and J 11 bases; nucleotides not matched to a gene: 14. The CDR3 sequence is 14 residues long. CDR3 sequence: CASTDRRAGELQYF. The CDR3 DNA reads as TGCGCCAGCACCGACCGTCGAGCGGGAGAGTTGCAGTATTTT.

CDR3 sequence reads: CASSLVTGGSLYEQYF. The CDR3 DNA reads as TGCGCCAGCAGCTTGGTTACAGGGGGATCGCTCTACGAGCAGTACTTC. The rearrangement joins TRBV5-1 to TRBJ2-7, with 8 bases fitting TRBD1. The CDR3 contains 16 residues. The germline CDR1 and CDR2 sequences are SGHRS and YFSETQ. J was trimmed by 3 bases and V by 0 bases; bases with no gene match: 8.

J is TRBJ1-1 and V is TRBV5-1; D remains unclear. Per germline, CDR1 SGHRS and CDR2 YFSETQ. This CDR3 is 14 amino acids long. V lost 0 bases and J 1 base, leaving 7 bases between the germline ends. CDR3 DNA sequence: TGCGCCAGCAGCTTGGCAACCAGGAACACTGAAGCTTTCTTT. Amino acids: CASSLATRNTEAFF.

CDR3 loop: CASRGAGEQFF. CDR3 coding DNA: TGTGCCAGCAGGGGGGCGGGTGAGCAGTTCTTC. The rearrangement joins TRBV6-6 to TRBJ2-1, with a weak D call TRBD1 (6 bases). CDR1 MNHNY and CDR2 SVGAGI come from the germline V gene (reference sequence). V was clipped by 6 bases and J by 9 bases, with 9 bases between them. The CDR3 contains 11 residues.

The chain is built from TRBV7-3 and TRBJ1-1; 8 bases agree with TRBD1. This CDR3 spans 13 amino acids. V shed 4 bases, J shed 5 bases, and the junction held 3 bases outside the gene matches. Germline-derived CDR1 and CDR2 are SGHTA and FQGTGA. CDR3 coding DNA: TGTGCCAGCAGCTACAGGGGGGAAACTGAAGCTTTCTTT. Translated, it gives CASSYRGETEAFF.